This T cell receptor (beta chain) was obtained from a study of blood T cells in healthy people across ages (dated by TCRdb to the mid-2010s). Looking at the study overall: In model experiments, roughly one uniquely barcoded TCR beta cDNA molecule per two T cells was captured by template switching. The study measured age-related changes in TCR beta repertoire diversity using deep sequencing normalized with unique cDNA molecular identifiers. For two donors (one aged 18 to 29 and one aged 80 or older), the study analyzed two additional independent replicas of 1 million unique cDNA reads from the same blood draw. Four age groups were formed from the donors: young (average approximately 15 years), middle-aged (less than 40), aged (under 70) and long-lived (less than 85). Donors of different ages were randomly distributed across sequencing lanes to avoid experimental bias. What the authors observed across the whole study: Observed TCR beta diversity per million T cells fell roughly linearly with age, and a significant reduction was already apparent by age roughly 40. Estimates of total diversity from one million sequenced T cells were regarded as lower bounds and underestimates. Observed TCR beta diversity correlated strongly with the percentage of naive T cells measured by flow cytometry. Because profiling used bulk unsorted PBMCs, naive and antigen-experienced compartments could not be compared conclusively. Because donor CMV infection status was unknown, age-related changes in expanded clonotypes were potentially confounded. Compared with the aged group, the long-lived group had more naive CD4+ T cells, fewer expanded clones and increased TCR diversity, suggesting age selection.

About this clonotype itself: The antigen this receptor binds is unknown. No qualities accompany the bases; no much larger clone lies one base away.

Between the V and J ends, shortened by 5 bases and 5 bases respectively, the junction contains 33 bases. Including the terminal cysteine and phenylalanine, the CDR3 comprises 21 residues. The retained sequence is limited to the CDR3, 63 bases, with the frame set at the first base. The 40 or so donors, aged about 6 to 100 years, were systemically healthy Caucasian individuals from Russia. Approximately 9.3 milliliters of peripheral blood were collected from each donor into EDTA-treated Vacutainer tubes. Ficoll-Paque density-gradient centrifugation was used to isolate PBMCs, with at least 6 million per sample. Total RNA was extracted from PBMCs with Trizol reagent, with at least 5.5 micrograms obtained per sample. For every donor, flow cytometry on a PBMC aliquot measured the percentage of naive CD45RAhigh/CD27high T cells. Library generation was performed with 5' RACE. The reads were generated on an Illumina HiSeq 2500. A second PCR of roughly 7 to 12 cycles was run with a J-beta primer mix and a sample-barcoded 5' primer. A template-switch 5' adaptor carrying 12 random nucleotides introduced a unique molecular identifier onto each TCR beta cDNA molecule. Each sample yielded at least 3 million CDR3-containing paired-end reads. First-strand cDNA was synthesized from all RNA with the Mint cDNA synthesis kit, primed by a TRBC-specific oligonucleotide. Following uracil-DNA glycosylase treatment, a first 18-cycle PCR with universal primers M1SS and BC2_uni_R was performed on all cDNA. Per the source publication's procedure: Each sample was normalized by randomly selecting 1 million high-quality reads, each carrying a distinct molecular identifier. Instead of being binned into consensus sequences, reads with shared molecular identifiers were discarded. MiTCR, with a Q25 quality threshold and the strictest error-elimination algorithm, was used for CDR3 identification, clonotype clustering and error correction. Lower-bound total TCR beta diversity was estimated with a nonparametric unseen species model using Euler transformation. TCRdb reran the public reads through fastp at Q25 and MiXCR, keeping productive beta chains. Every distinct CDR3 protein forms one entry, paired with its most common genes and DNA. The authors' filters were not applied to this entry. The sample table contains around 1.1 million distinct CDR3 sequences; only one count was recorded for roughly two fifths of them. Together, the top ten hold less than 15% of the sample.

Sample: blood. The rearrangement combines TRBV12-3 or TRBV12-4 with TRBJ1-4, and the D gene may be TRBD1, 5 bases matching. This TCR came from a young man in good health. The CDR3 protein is CASSTLGGSGSRIPANEKLFF. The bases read TGTGCCAGCAGTACCTTGGGGGGGTCAGGGTCTAGGATTCCAGCGAATGAAAAACTGTTTTTT.